The T cell receptor (beta chain) under discussion was sequenced for a study of blood T cell repertoires in COVID-19. At the level of the study: COVID-19 samples collected from the United States, Italy and Spain covered acute and convalescent phases. From T cells, B-cell-depleted T cells, or PBMCs came the material, which was cDNA or gDNA.

V was clipped by 3 bases and J by 3 bases, with 8 bases between them. CDR1 is KGHSH, CDR2 LQKENI, per germline. The CDR3 has 13 residues. Source study methods: The authors estimated nucleated cell counts from reference gene primer amplification. Measured with immunoSEQ multiplex PCR; TCRdb has only the in-frame clones, and not every one. V, J and clone size were drawn from that table, and D and trimming were deduced from the DNA. The repertoire includes 150,000 to 200,000 clones, approximately 78% of them detected once, and 12% sits in the top ten. The receptor's source is a woman over 75 with COVID-19, enrolled during active disease. Sequencing was performed on peripheral blood. The chain recombines TRBV18 with TRBJ1-2; no clear D gene. The CDR3 is CASSPPGHYGYTF. CDR3 DNA sequence: TGTGCCAGCTCACCCCCGGGTCACTATGGCTACACCTTC.